Each of the 22 T cell receptor beta chains below was sequenced from the same sample in a study of cytomegalovirus exposure and HLA in healthy donors. Measured with immunoSEQ multiplex PCR; TCRdb has only the in-frame clones, and not every one. Of roughly 250,000 clones listed, around 91% are singletons. Sequencing input: PBMCs. The receptor set was obtained from a woman aged 18-29 years in good health and CMV-seronegative.

The J gene is TRBJ2-3, the V gene TRBV9; 10 bases agree with TRBD2. With 0 bases clipped from V and 1 base from J, the junction kept 11 bases outside the gene matches. This CDR3 is built from 19 residues. Germline V CDR1 and CDR2: SGDLS, YYNGEE. The CDR3 nucleotides are TGTGCCAGCAGCGTAGGATTGGGAGCGGGGGGGCCGGGCACAGATACGCAGTATTTT. It translates to CASSVGLGAGGPGTDTQYF.

The chain carries TRBV5-1 and TRBJ1-2; D is perhaps TRBD1 (5 bases). The CDR3 loop spans 14 amino acids. The germline gives CDR1 SGHRS, CDR2 YFSETQ. V lost 2 bases and J lost 5, with 13 bases in between. The CDR3 loop reads CASSLQESRYGYTF. In DNA form, the CDR3 reads TGCGCCAGCAGCTTACAGGAATCCAGATATGGCTACACCTTC.

This clone was seen a few times. The CDR3 bases are TGTGCCAGCAGACCAATGGCAGCGTCCTACGAGCAGTACTTC. The encoded protein is CASRPMAASYEQYF. This sequence joins TRBV27 and TRBJ2-7; D call uncertain. Germline V gene data show CDR1 as MNHEY and CDR2 as SMNVEV (reference sequence). CDR3 length: 14 residues. Trimming left V 6 bases short and J 1 base short, with 13 bases between.

The rearrangement links TRBV7-8 to TRBJ2-7; 8 nucleotides align to TRBD2. Germline loops: CDR1 SGHVS, CDR2 FQNEAQ. V dropped 1 base and J dropped 3; count of bases not matched to a gene: 8. The CDR3 spans 16 residues. CDR3 protein: CASSLGVAGIYYEQYV. CDR3 bases: TGTGCCAGCAGCTTAGGTGTAGCGGGGATCTACTACGAGCAGTACGTC.

This clone was observed once. The rearrangement joins TRBV6-4 to TRBJ2-3; D not resolved. CDR3 length: 12 residues. Germline V gene sequence: CDR1 MRHNA, CDR2 SNTAGT. The V end was cut by 3 bases, the J end by 4 bases, with 5 bases between. The CDR3 region has the DNA TGTGCCAGCAGTGATGGAGCAGATACGCAGTATTTT. It codes for CASSDGADTQYF.

The chain has TRBV28 and TRBJ1-5; D is perhaps TRBD1 (6 bases). CDR1 and CDR2 from the germline V gene are MDHEN and SYDVKM. Between the trimmed V and J ends, which lost 11 bases and 6 bases, there was a span of 14 bases. The CDR3 consists of 12 residues. The CDR3 bases are TGTGCCGGAGGGGGGGTAGGTCAGCCCCAGCATTTT. Amino acid sequence: CAGGGVGQPQHF.

This clone occurred once. The chain carries TRBV28 and TRBJ1-5; 9 nucleotides align to TRBD1. Germline assignment: CDR1 MDHEN and CDR2 SYDVKM. The V gene end was trimmed by 4 bases and the J gene end by 3 bases; junction bases not matched to a gene: 10. The CDR3 length is 17 residues. The CDR3 protein is CASSSRAGTGYNQPQHF. CDR3 in DNA: TGTGCCAGCAGTTCCAGGGCCGGGACAGGGTACAATCAGCCCCAGCATTTT.

This clone was observed a handful of times. This chain connects TRBV28 to TRBJ1-6; D uncertain. The CDR3 loop spans 13 amino acids. The V gene lost 3 bases and the J gene lost 8 bases, with 8 bases spanning the gap. The V gene's germline CDR1 is MDHEN and CDR2 SYDVKM. The CDR3 protein is CASSLDFDSPLHF. CDR3 DNA sequence: TGTGCCAGCAGTTTGGACTTCGATTCACCCCTCCACTTT.

This rearrangement joins TRBV5-1 to TRBJ2-7, with 7 nucleotides matching TRBD1. V shed 2 bases and J 0 bases; nucleotides not matched to a gene: 5. There are 15 residues in the CDR3. CDR1 and CDR2 from the germline V gene are SGHRS and YFSETQ. The CDR3 reads CASSLGQGDSYEQYF. The CDR3 bases are TGCGCCAGCAGCTTAGGCCAGGGGGACTCCTACGAGCAGTACTTC.

The rearrangement joins TRBV5-4 to TRBJ2-2; a weak D match, TRBD2 (6 bases). CDR1 and CDR2 from the germline V gene are SGHNT and YYREEE (reference sequence). This CDR3 comprises 17 residues. V dropped 0 bases and J dropped 4 bases, with 16 bases sitting between them. CDR3 nucleotides: TGTGCCAGCAGCTTGGTAGAGGGACTCCTCGGCACCGGGGAGCTGTTTTTT. Amino acids: CASSLVEGLLGTGELFF.

The chain carries TRBV7-2 and TRBJ2-1, with TRBD1 matching over 9 bases. The CDR3 length is 15 residues. Trimming took 5 bases from V and 6 from J; bases not matched to a gene: 8. Looked up from germline, CDR1 is SGHTA and CDR2 is FQGNSA. The CDR3 is CASSLKTGGLNEQFF. The CDR3 nucleotides read TGTGCCAGCAGCCTAAAGACAGGGGGGCTCAATGAGCAGTTCTTC. Looking up the rest from reference TRBV7-2 and TRBJ2-1 gives the full variable domain: GAGVSQSPSNKVTEKGKDVELRCDPISGHTALYWYRQSLGQGLEFLIYFQGNSAPDKSGLPSDRFSAERTGGSVSTLTIQRTQQEDSAVYLCASSLKTGGLNEQFFGPGTRLTVL.

The chain joins TRBV2 to TRBJ2-7; 9 bases fit TRBD1. The CDR3 length is 15 residues. The junction had 9 bases not matched to a gene; V was cut back by 6 bases and J by 3 bases. Germline V gene data show CDR1 as SNHLY and CDR2 as FYNNEI. Written as DNA, the CDR3 is TGTGCCAGCAGCCGGACAGGGGACGGGTACTACGAGCAGTACTTC. Residues: CASSRTGDGYYEQYF.

This clone was detected only once. This chain links TRBV5-4 with TRBJ2-7; D gene unclear. Trimming took 0 bases from V and 7 from J, leaving 5 bases between them. CDR1 is SGHNT and CDR2 is YYREEE in the germline V gene (reference sequence). This CDR3 has 11 amino acids. The CDR3, as DNA: TGTGCCAGCAGCTTGGGACAAGAGCAGTACTTC. It is translated as CASSLGQEQYF.

The rearrangement joins TRBV29-1 to TRBJ2-1, with D tentatively TRBD1 (5 bases). Germline-derived CDR1 and CDR2 are SQVTM and ANQGSEA. CDR3 length: 14 residues. The V end lost 5 bases, the J end lost 5 bases, and 16 bases lay between the germline ends. The CDR3 bases are TGCAGCGTTCGCCACTGGGGCAGAAACAATGAGCAGTTCTTC. Translated: CSVRHWGRNNEQFF.

This chain connects TRBV5-1 to TRBJ2-2; 10 bases are a match to TRBD2. Per germline, CDR1 SGHRS and CDR2 YFSETQ. After removal of 7 bases from V and 4 bases from J, the junction contained 19 bases not matched to a gene. There are 19 residues in the CDR3. The CDR3 loop is CASGSSGGRPMISTGELFF. CDR3 in DNA: TGCGCCAGCGGTTCTAGCGGGGGACGGCCTATGATCTCCACCGGGGAGCTGTTTTTT.

V and J are TRBV11-2 and TRBJ2-7, with 8 bases aligning to TRBD1. With 1 base clipped from V and 3 bases from J, the junction kept 2 bases outside the gene matches. The germline V gene encodes CDR1 SGHAT and CDR2 FQNNGV. This CDR3 comprises 14 residues. CDR3 region: CASSLGQGFYEQYF. CDR3 nucleotides: TGTGCCAGCAGCTTAGGACAGGGGTTCTACGAGCAGTACTTC. The full variable domain, in which reference TRBV11-2 and TRBJ2-7 provide the parts outside the CDR3, is EAGVAQSPRYKIIEKRQSVAFWCNPISGHATLYWYQQILGQGPKLLIQFQNNGVVDDSQLPKDRFSAERLKGVDSTLKIQPAKLEDSAVYLCASSLGQGFYEQYFGPGTRLTVT.

The genes are TRBV2 and TRBJ1-4, with D unresolved. Germline-derived CDR1 and CDR2 are SNHLY and FYNNEI. CDR3 length: 13 amino acids. The V end lost 6 bases, the J end lost 3 bases, and 8 bases lay between the germline ends. The chain's CDR3 is CASSRSPNEKLFF. The CDR3 region has the DNA TGTGCCAGCAGCCGGAGTCCTAATGAAAAACTGTTTTTT.

The rearrangement links TRBV7-3 to TRBJ1-5, with TRBD1 identical over 9 bases. Germline V gives CDR1 SGHTA, CDR2 FQGTGA. V gave up 5 bases and J gave up 7 bases; unmatched junction bases: 15. CDR3 length equals 17 residues. The CDR3 nucleotides are TGTGCCAGCAGCCCCTACCGGACAGGGGAGATTTTACAGCCCCAGCATTTT. It codes for CASSPYRTGEILQPQHF.

The genes are TRBV27 and TRBJ1-2; 7 bases align to TRBD1. The germline gives CDR1 MNHEY, CDR2 SMNVEV (reference sequence). This CDR3 spans 13 amino acids. CDR3 loop: CAAWDSSNYGYTF. Written as DNA, the CDR3 is TGTGCGGCGTGGGACAGTTCTAACTATGGCTACACCTTC.

This clone turned up a few times. The chain uses TRBV28 and TRBJ2-7, with 7 bases that match TRBD2. The J segment lost 1 base and the V segment lost 10 bases, leaving 1 base of the junction unmatched. Germline V gene lookup returns CDR1 MDHEN and CDR2 SYDVKM. The CDR3 has 11 amino acids. The CDR3 bases are TGTGCCACGGGGGGATCCTACGAGCAGTACTTC. It specifies CATGGSYEQYF.

This clone occurred once. This rearrangement joins TRBV6-1 to TRBJ2-7; D not certain. Trimming removed 5 bases from V and 0 bases from J, with 8 bases in between. This CDR3 has 13 amino acids. Germline V gene lookup returns CDR1 MNHNS and CDR2 SASEGT. CDR3 DNA sequence: TGTGCCAGCAGTTGGGCCAGCTCCTACGAGCAGTACGTC. Amino acid sequence: CASSWASSYEQYV.

The chain links TRBV4-3 to TRBJ1-5; D not certain. V was shortened by 1 base and J by 7 bases, with 8 bases between the two germline ends. The germline V gene encodes CDR1 LGHNA and CDR2 YSLEER. The CDR3 covers 13 residues. The CDR3 region is CASSQGAGQPQHF. CDR3 coding DNA: TGCGCCAGCAGCCAAGGGGCCGGCCAGCCCCAGCATTTT.